These 9 T cell receptor beta chains originate from one sample sequenced in a study of T cells after yellow fever vaccination. MiXCR was run by TCRdb on the 5' RACE reads, yielding one entry per CDR3 protein. This sample has about 580,000 distinct CDR3 sequences; approximately 16% occur once, and the top ten carry 17%. The sequenced sample was PBMCs, obtained less than 6 days after the first yellow fever vaccination. The receptors here all came from a man younger than 30 who received the YFV17D yellow fever vaccine.

The V gene is TRBV5-1, the J gene TRBJ1-1, with unresolved D. In germline, CDR1 is SGHRS, CDR2 YFSETQ. The CDR3 contains 15 residues. The V and J ends lost 3 bases and 2 bases respectively, with 14 bases between them. This CDR3 is CASSSDVQINTEAFF. The CDR3 DNA reads as TGCGCCAGCAGCTCCGACGTACAGATAAACACTGAAGCTTTCTTT.

This clonotype was detected a few times. The chain joins TRBV7-2 to TRBJ2-1; 8 positions agree with TRBD2. The CDR3 totals 13 residues. The germline V gene encodes CDR1 SGHTA and CDR2 FQGNSA. Losses at the gene ends were 4 bases for V and 6 bases for J; bases not matched to a gene: 2. This CDR3 reads CASSWGLGNEQFF. The CDR3 DNA reads TGTGCCAGCAGCTGGGGACTAGGCAATGAGCAGTTCTTC.

J is TRBJ1-1 and V is TRBV13; D is undetermined. CDR1 and CDR2 from the germline V gene are PRHDT and FYEKMQ (reference sequence). CDR3 length equals 15 residues. Between the trimmed V and J ends, which lost 5 bases and 5 bases, there was a span of 18 bases. This CDR3 reads CASSLTPSVSTEAFF. The DNA for the CDR3 is TGTGCCAGCAGCCTAACGCCCTCAGTTAGTACTGAAGCTTTCTTT.

This clonotype was detected only a few times. V and J are TRBV20-1 and TRBJ2-3; 8 bases align to TRBD2. Trimming at V came to 6 bases and at J to 6 bases, leaving 8 bases not matched to a gene. Germline V CDR1 and CDR2: DFQATT, SNEGSKA (reference sequence). The CDR3 spans 13 residues. The chain's CDR3 is CSALGGGYDTQYF. The CDR3 DNA follows: TGCAGTGCCCTCGGCGGGGGGTACGATACGCAGTATTTT.

This clonotype appeared many times. The chain is built from TRBV15 and TRBJ1-5; weak D call: TRBD1 (6 bases). Germline lookup yields CDR1 LNHNV and CDR2 YYDKDF (reference sequence). Trimming removed 4 bases from V and 7 bases from J, with 11 bases in between. The CDR3 spans 13 residues. CDR3 nucleotides: TGTGCCACCAGCAACGACGGGGGCCAGCCCCAGCATTTT. Translating it yields CATSNDGGQPQHF.

The chain uses TRBV20-1 and TRBJ2-7, with D possibly matching TRBD2 (6 bases). This CDR3 is 13 amino acids long. The germline V gene encodes CDR1 DFQATT and CDR2 SNEGSKA (reference sequence). Trimming stripped 1 base from V and 5 bases from J, with 12 bases between. CDR3 residues: CSARAGTLHEQYF. CDR3 DNA sequence: TGCAGTGCTAGAGCCGGGACTCTCCACGAGCAGTACTTC.

The V call is TRBV7-8, the J call TRBJ1-2; 10 positions match TRBD1. In germline, CDR1 is SGHVS, CDR2 FQNEAQ. This CDR3 is built from 16 residues. The ends lost 1 base at V and 8 bases at J; junction bases unmatched: 10. In nucleotides, the CDR3 is TGTGCCAGCAGCTTAGGGTCAGGGGGGACAGGGGTCGGCTACACCTTC. Amino acid sequence: CASSLGSGGTGVGYTF.

This clonotype was recorded a few times. The chain is built from TRBV7-9 and TRBJ1-2, with D unclear. With 1 base removed from V and 4 bases from J, the gap between germline ends came to 19 bases. This CDR3 is built from 17 residues. In germline, CDR1 is SEHNR, CDR2 FQNEAQ (reference sequence). CDR3 DNA sequence: TGTGCCAGCAGCTTAGAGAGATCGCGGGAAAGGATCTATGGCTACACCTTC. Translating it yields CASSLERSRERIYGYTF.

The CDR3 is CSARGVVRTEAFF. The CDR3 coding sequence is TGCAGTGCTAGGGGGGTTGTTCGTACTGAAGCTTTCTTT. This chain joins TRBV20-1 and TRBJ1-1, with a tentative D call TRBD1 (5 bases). Germline loops: CDR1 DFQATT, CDR2 SNEGSKA (reference sequence). This CDR3 is built from 13 residues. Trimming pared 3 bases from V and 5 bases from J, leaving 13 bases between.